This entry concerns a single T cell receptor beta chain. Its antigen is undetermined. The data belong to a study of T-cell memory formation after mild COVID-19. Study-level background: Clusters of TCRs were largely donor specific. Study-level findings and limits: That cross-reactive memory joined was suggested by some responding clones appearing in pre-infection memory. Second-wave clones with a day 37 peak had unconfirmed SARS-CoV-2 specificity.

5'RACE with constant-segment primers yielded barcoded, UMI-tagged TCR alpha and TCR beta cDNA libraries. From the 5' RACE reads, TCRdb called clonotypes with MiXCR, one entry per CDR3 protein. Of 580,000 or so distinct CDR3 sequences listed, 15% to 20% are singletons. What was sequenced was PBMCs or a T cell subset sorted from them (not recorded which). This receptor was taken from an adult woman who had mild COVID-19 (a few samples of this study predate the infection). Cell type and time point are not known.

CDR3 amino acids: CASSQDQGIYGYTF. The CDR3 nucleotides read TGCGCCAGCAGCCAAGATCAGGGTATCTATGGCTACACCTTC. The chain combines TRBV4-1 with TRBJ1-2; D possibly corresponds to TRBD1 (5 bases). The V gene lost 0 bases and the J gene lost 4 bases, with 9 bases spanning the gap. The CDR3 consists of 14 residues. Germline CDR1 and CDR2: MGHRA and YSYEKL.